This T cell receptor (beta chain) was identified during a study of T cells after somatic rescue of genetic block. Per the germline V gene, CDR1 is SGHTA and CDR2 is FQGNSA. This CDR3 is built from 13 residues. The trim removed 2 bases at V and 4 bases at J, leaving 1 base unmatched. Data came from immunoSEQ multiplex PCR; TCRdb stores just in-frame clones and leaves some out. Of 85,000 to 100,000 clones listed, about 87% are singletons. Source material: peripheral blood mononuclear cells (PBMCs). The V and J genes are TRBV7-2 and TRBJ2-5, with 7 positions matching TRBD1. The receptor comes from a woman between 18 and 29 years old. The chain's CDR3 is CASSLHRGETQYF. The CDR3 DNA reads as TGTGCCAGCAGCTTACACAGGGGAGAGACCCAGTACTTC.